Listed here are 2 T cell receptor beta chains from one sample, sequenced in a study of T cells in localized non-small cell lung cancer. Libraries were prepared by immunoSEQ multiplex PCR; TCRdb keeps only in-frame clonotypes and omits some of them. The sample has roughly 4,400 clones; approximately 32% are singletons. Specimen: lung tumor tissue, collected before any cancer treatment. These receptors came from an older male donor with stage III lung adenocarcinoma.

The V and J genes are TRBV6-8 and TRBJ2-5; D unclear. The CDR3 covers 13 residues. Germline loops: CDR1 MNHGY, CDR2 SAAAGT. V lost 6 bases and J lost 7, with 15 bases in between. The CDR3 loop reads CASRERLEVTQYF. CDR3 DNA: TGTGCCAGCAGGGAGAGGTTAGAGGTGACCCAGTACTTC.

This clone has only a few counts. The chain is built from TRBV11-3 and TRBJ2-1, with D perhaps given as TRBD1 or TRBD2 (7 bases each). The V gene's germline CDR1 is SGHNT and CDR2 YENEEA. Deletions cut 5 bases from V and 4 bases from J, with 24 bases between. The CDR3 length is 18 residues. CDR3 DNA: TGTGCCAGCAGCGGATCCGGGACAGCGGGACTTCAGTACAATGAGCAGTTCTTC. Protein: CASSGSGTAGLQYNEQFF.